The table lists the clone carrying this TCR beta chain with a few counts. The CDR3 runs to 15 residues. J was trimmed by 5 bases and V by 5 bases; bases with no gene match: 12. The germline V gene encodes CDR1 SGHVS and CDR2 FNYEAQ. This entry belongs to a study of T cell repertoires in cytomegalovirus infection. About the study: CMV infection together with matching HLA type was indicated by public TCR beta signatures.

Each CDR3 protein gets one entry after TCRdb re-called the reads with MiXCR. The profile shows 200,000 or so distinct CDR3 sequences, roughly a fifth of them singletons. Sequencing used PBMCs. The TCR originated in a human donor in good health (CMV status not recorded). Some clones in this sample may be carry-over from other donors' samples. The chain joins TRBV7-6 to TRBJ2-7; 7 bases match TRBD2. CDR3 protein: CASSAYGRGLNEQYF. The CDR3 bases are TGTGCCAGCAGCGCCTACGGGCGGGGGTTAAACGAGCAGTACTTC.